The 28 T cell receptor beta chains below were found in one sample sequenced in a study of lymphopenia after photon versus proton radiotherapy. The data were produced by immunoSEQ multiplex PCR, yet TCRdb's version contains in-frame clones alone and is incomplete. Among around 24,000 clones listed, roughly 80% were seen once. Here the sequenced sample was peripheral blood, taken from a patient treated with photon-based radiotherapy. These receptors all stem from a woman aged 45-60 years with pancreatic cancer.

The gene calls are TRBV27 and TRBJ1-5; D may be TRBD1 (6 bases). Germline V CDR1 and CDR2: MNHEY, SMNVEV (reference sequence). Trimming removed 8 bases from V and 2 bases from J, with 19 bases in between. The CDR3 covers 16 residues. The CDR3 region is CASGKERQVGNQPQHF. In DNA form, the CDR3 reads TGTGCCAGCGGGAAAGAGAGACAGGTTGGCAATCAGCCCCAGCATTTT.

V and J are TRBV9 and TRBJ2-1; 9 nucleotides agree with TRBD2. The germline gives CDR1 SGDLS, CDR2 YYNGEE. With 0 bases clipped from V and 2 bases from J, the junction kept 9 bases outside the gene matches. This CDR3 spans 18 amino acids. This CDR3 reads CASSVGLAGPATYNEQFF. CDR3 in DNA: TGTGCCAGCAGCGTAGGTCTAGCGGGGCCCGCTACCTACAATGAGCAGTTCTTC.

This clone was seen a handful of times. The CDR3 loop reads CASSFRNTEAFF. The CDR3 region has the DNA TGTGCCAGCAGCTTTAGGAACACTGAAGCTTTCTTT. The rearrangement links TRBV7-9 to TRBJ1-1, with unresolved D. V was pared by 3 bases and J by 1 base, with 3 bases between. The CDR3 is 12 residues long. Germline V gene data show CDR1 as SEHNR and CDR2 as FQNEAQ (reference sequence).

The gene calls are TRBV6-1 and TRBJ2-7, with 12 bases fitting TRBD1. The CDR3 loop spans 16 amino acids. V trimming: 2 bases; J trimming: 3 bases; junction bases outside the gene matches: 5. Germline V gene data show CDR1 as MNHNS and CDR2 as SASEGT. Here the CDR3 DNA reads TGTGCCAGCAGTGAAAGGGGGACAGGGGGCGGCTACGAGCAGTACTTC. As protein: CASSERGTGGGYEQYF.

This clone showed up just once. CDR3 protein: CASSLAFSRAPGHQPQHF. DNA of the CDR3: TGTGCCAGCAGCTTAGCGTTCTCGCGAGCCCCAGGTCATCAGCCCCAGCATTTT. The chain has TRBV7-3 and TRBJ1-5; D gene ambiguous. Germline CDR1 reads SGHTA; CDR2 reads FQGTGA. V was shortened by 2 bases and J by 5 bases, with 22 bases between the two germline ends. This CDR3 comprises 18 residues.

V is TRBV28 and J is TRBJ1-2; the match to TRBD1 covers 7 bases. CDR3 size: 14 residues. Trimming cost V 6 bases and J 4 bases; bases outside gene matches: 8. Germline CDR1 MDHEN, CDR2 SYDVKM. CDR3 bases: TGTGCCAGCAGCCGACAGGGAAGTACCTATGGCTACACCTTC. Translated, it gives CASSRQGSTYGYTF.

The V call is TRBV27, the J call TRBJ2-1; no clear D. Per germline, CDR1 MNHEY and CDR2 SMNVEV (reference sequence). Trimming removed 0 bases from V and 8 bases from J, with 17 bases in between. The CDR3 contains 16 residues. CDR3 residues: CASSLSATDTLDEQFF. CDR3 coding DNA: TGTGCCAGCAGTTTATCCGCGACCGATACCCTCGATGAGCAGTTCTTC.

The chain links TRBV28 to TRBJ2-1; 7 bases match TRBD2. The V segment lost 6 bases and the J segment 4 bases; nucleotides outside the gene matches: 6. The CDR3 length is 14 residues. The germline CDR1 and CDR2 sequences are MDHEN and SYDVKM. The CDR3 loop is CASRRLAAYNEQFF. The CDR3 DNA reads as TGTGCCAGCAGAAGACTAGCAGCTTACAATGAGCAGTTCTTC.

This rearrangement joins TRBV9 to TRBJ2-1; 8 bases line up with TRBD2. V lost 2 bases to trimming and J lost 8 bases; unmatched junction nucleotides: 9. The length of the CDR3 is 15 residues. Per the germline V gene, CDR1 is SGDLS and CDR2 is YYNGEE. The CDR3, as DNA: TGTGCCAGCAGCGTCGAGCGGGAGACCCCCCATGAGCAGTTCTTC. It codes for CASSVERETPHEQFF.

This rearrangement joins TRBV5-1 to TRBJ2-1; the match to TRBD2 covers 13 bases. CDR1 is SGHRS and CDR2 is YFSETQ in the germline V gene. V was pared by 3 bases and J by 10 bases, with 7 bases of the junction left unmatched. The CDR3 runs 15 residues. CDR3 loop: CASSYGLAGAEEQFF. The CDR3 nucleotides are TGCGCCAGCAGCTACGGACTAGCGGGAGCGGAGGAGCAGTTCTTC. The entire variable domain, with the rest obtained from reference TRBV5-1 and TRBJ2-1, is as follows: KAGVTQTPRYLIKTRGQQVTLSCSPISGHRSVSWYQQTPGQGLQFLFEYFSETQRNKGNFPGRFSGRQFSNSRSEMNVSTLELGDSALYLCASSYGLAGAEEQFFGPGTRLTVL.

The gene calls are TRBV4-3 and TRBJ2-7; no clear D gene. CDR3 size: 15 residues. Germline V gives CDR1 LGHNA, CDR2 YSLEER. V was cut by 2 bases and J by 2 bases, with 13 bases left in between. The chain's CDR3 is CASSQTFVGTYEQYF. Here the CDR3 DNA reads TGCGCCAGCAGCCAAACCTTTGTGGGTACCTACGAGCAGTACTTC.

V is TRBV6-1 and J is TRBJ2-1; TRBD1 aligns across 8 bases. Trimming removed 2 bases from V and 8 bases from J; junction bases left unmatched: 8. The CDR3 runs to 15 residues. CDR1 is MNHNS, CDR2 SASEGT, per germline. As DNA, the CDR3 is TGTGCCAGCAGTGAATGGGGCAGGGGGCTCGATGAGCAGTTCTTC. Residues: CASSEWGRGLDEQFF.

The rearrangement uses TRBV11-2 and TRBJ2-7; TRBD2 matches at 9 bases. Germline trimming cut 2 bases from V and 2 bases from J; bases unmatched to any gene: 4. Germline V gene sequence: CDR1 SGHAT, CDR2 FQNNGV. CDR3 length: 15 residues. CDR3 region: CASSLSAGGAYEQYF. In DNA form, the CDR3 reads TGTGCCAGCAGCTTATCCGCGGGAGGGGCCTACGAGCAGTACTTC. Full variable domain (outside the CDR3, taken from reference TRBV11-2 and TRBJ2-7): EAGVAQSPRYKIIEKRQSVAFWCNPISGHATLYWYQQILGQGPKLLIQFQNNGVVDDSQLPKDRFSAERLKGVDSTLKIQPAKLEDSAVYLCASSLSAGGAYEQYFGPGTRLTVT.

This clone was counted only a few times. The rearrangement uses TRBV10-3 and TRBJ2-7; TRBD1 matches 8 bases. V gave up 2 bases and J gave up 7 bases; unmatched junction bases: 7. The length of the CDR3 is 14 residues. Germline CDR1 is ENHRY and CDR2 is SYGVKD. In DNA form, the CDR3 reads TGTGCCATCAGTGAGGGCAGGGGGCGCTGGGAGCAGTACTTC. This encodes CAISEGRGRWEQYF.

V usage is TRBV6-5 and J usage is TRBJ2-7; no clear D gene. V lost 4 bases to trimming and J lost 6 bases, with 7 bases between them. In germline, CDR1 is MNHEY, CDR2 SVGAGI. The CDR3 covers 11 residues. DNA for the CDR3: TGTGCCAGCAGTTGGGCGGCCGAGCAGTACTTC. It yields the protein CASSWAAEQYF.

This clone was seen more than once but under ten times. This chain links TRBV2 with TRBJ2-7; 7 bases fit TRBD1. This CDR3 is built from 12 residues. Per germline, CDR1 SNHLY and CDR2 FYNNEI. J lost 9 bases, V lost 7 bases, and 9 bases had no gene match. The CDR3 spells CASKGGAATQYF. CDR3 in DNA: TGTGCCAGCAAAGGGGGCGCCGCCACGCAGTACTTC. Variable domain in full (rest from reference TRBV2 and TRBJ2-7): EPEVTQTPSHQVTQMGQEVILRCVPISNHLYFYWYRQILGQKVEFLVSFYNNEISEKSEIFDDQFSVERPDGSNFTLKIRSTKLEDSAMYFCASKGGAATQYFGPGTRLTVT.

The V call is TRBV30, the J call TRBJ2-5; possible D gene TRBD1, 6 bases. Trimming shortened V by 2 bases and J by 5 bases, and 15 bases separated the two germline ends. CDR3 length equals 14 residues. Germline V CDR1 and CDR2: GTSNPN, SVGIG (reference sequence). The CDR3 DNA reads TGTGCCTGGAGTCCTTTAACAGGGTCGGAGACCCAGTACTTC. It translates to CAWSPLTGSETQYF.

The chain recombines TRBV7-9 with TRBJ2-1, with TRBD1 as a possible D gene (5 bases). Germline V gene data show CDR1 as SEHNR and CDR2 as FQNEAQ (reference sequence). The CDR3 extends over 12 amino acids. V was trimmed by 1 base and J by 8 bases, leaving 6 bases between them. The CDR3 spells CASSLEGDEQFF. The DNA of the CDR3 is TGTGCCAGCAGCTTAGAAGGGGATGAGCAGTTCTTC.

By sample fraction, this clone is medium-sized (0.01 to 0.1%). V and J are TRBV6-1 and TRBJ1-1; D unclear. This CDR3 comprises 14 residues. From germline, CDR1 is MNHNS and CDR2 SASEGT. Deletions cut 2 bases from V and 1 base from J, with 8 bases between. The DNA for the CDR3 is TGTGCCAGCAGTGAACTAATAGGGAACACTGAAGCTTTCTTT. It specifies CASSELIGNTEAFF.

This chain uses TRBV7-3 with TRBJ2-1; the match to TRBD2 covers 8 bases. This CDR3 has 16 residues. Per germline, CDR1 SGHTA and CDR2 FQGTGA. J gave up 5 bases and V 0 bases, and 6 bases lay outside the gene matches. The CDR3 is CASSLTHSGDNNEQFF. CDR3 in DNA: TGTGCCAGCAGCTTAACGCATAGCGGGGATAACAATGAGCAGTTCTTC.

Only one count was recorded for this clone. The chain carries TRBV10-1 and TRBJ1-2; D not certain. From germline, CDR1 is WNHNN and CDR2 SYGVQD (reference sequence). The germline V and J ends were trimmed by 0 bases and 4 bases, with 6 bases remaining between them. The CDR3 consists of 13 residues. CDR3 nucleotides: TGCGCCAGCAGTGAGTCCTTAAGCTATGGCTACACCTTC. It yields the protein CASSESLSYGYTF.

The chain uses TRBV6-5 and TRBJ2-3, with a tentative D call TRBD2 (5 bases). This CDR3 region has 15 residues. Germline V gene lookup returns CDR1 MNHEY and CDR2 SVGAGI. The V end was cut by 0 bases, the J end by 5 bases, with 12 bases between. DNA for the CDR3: TGTGCCAGCAGTTACTCCACGCAGCGGCTAGATACGCAGTATTTT. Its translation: CASSYSTQRLDTQYF.

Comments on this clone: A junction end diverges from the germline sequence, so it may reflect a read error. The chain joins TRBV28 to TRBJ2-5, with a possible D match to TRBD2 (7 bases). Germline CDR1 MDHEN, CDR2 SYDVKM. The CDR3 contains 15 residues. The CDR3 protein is CASSYAGGLQETQYF. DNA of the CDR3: TGTGCCAGTAGTTACGCCGGGGGGCTCCAAGAGACCCAGTACTTC.

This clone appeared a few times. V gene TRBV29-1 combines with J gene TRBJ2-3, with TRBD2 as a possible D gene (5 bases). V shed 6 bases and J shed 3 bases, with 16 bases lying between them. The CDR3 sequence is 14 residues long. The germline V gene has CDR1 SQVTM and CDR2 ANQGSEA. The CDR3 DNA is TGCAGCGTCCAGACTCCTAGCAAGACAGATACGCAGTATTTT. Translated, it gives CSVQTPSKTDTQYF.

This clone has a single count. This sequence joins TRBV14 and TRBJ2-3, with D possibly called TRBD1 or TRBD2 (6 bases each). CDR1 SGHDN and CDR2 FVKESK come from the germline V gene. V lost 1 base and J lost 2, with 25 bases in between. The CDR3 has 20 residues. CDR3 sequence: CASSQGSTGGIGHTTDTQYF. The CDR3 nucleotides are TGTGCCAGCAGCCAAGGGTCGACAGGAGGGATAGGGCACACCACAGATACGCAGTATTTT.

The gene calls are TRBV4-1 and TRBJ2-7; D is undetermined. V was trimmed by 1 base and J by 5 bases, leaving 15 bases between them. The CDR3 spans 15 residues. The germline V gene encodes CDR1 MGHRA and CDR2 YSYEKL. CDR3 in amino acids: CASSQVPRVTHEQYF. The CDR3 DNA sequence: TGCGCCAGCAGCCAAGTTCCAAGGGTGACCCACGAGCAGTACTTC.

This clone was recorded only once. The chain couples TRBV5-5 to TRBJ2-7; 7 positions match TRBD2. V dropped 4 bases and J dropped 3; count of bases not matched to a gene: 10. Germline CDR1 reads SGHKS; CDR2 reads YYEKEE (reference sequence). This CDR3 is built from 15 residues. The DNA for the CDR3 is TGTGCCAGCAGCCTGCGGGCGGGAGATGTCTACGAGCAGTACTTC. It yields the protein CASSLRAGDVYEQYF.

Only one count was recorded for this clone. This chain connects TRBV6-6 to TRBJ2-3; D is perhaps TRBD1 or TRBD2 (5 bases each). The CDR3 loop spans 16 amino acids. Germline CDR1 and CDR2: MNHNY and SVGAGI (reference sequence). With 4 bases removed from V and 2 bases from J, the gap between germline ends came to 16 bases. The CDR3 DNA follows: TGTGCCAGCAGTTCCGGGACGGAGTGGGCCACAGATACGCAGTATTTT. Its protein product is CASSSGTEWATDTQYF.